The source of this TCR beta chain is a study of PD-1 blockade in classical Hodgkin lymphoma. Overall study: Patients had nivolumab dosed at 3 mg/kg, delivered intravenously every 2 weeks. General observations from the study: Only CD4+ TCR diversity, not CD8+, had risen significantly by C4D1.

Turning to this clone: Its specificity is not known.

There was relapse after autologous stem cell transplantation in every patient, and there was variation in brentuximab vedotin exposure. Patients' outcomes at their best amounted to complete response, partial response or progressive disease. The CDR3 runs 13 residues. From germline, CDR1 is SQVTM and CDR2 ANQGSEA. The V end was cut by 7 bases, the J end by 8 bases, with 20 bases between. The data were produced by immunoSEQ multiplex PCR, yet TCRdb's version contains in-frame clones alone and is incomplete. Found here are some 93,000 clones, just under 95% of them singletons; the top ten hold over 2.5%.

Sequenced here: peripheral blood mononuclear cells (PBMCs), sampled at baseline. This chain links TRBV29-1 with TRBJ1-2, with D perhaps TRBD1 (6 bases). The TCR comes from a human donor with classical Hodgkin lymphoma. The CDR3, as DNA: TGCAGCGCCTGGGGGGGCGAAGGTTTAGGCTACACCTTC. It yields the protein CSAWGGEGLGYTF.